This T cell receptor beta chain came from a study of control samples from healthy donors and cancer patients (dated by TCRdb to the early 2020s). Notes on this clone: It has no known antigen specificity. Per-nucleotide qualities are absent, and no much larger clonotype sits a single base away.

V is cut by 2 bases and J by 6 bases, and the space between the germline ends is 10 bases. Reading the germline V gene (reference sequence) gives CDR1 MNHEY and CDR2 SMNVEV. CDR3 length: 13 amino acids, cysteine to phenylalanine. The read is trimmed to its CDR3 DNA, 39 bases read in frame from base 1. Receptor amplification or capture employed the immunoSEQ multiplex PCR assay. TCRdb mirrors the immuneACCESS table, restricted to in-frame sequences. Some clones are absent from its copies; in checked studies, under half trace to an unresolved V gene, and the reason for the others is unknown. The sample includes about 110,000 clones, with 70% to 90% observed a single time. Jointly, the top ten make up around 3.5% of the sample.

This receptor was identified in a woman aged 60 to 75 with lung cancer. In this chain, TRBV27 is recombined with TRBJ1-1, with a weak D call of TRBD1 (5 bases match). Material: PBMCs. The CDR3: CASSLGGKAEAFF. The bases are TGTGCCAGCAGTTTAGGGGGGAAGGCTGAAGCTTTCTTT.